Listed here are 20 T cell receptor beta chains from one sample, sequenced in a study of post-analysis software for immune sequencing data. The library was made from cDNA and included unique molecular identifiers. TCRdb independently ran MiXCR on the PCR reads; one entry per CDR3 protein. The data contain some 190,000 distinct CDR3 sequences, 29% of them singletons. Study-wide findings and caveats: Comparison of patients with controls showed roughly five TRBV segments more frequent in patients, TRBV5-6, TRBV5-1 and TRBV20-1 among them.

For these receptors, no antigen is known. Sequenced sample: blood. All receptors come from a girl aged 2 to 17 with multiple sclerosis.

This clonotype was seen ten or more times. This chain joins TRBV4-1 and TRBJ1-2; 8 positions match TRBD1. Germline loops: CDR1 MGHRA, CDR2 YSYEKL. CDR3 length: 14 amino acids. After removal of 4 bases from V and 4 bases from J, the junction contained 5 bases not matched to a gene. CDR3 amino acids: CASSPAGGVYGYTF. CDR3 nucleotide sequence: TGCGCCAGCAGCCCCGCAGGGGGCGTCTATGGCTACACCTTC.

The chain couples TRBV20-1 to TRBJ1-5; no clear D gene. The V gene lost 4 bases and the J gene lost 0 bases, with 10 bases spanning the gap. The CDR3 loop spans 14 amino acids. The V gene's germline CDR1 is DFQATT and CDR2 SNEGSKA (reference sequence). Here the CDR3 DNA reads TGCAGTGCTAAAGTATACTATAGCAATCAGCCCCAGCATTTT. It codes for CSAKVYYSNQPQHF.

J is TRBJ2-7 and V is TRBV27; 7 nucleotides line up with TRBD1. The germline CDR1 and CDR2 sequences are MNHEY and SMNVEV (reference sequence). Unmatched junction bases numbered 12, after V lost 11 bases and J lost 2 bases. The CDR3 totals 14 residues. The CDR3 DNA reads TGTGCCGTGAGCCCTGAGCAGGGGGCCTACGAGCAGTACTTC. Translating it yields CAVSPEQGAYEQYF.

This rearrangement joins TRBV5-1 to TRBJ2-1; 11 bases fit TRBD1. Germline lookup yields CDR1 SGHRS and CDR2 YFSETQ. V trimming: 4 bases; J trimming: 6 bases; junction bases outside the gene matches: 3. The CDR3 sequence is 14 residues long. Here the CDR3 reads CASSHGTGGNEQFF. The CDR3, as DNA: TGCGCCAGCAGCCACGGGACAGGGGGCAATGAGCAGTTCTTC.

This clonotype occurred a few times. This CDR3 is CASRTGQSGPYF. CDR3 DNA sequence: TGTGCCAGCAGGACGGGACAATCGGGACCGTACTTC. The chain couples TRBV2 to TRBJ2-7; D possibly corresponds to TRBD1 (6 bases). Germline values: CDR1 SNHLY, CDR2 FYNNEI. V lost 6 bases to trimming and J lost 12 bases, with 18 bases between them. This CDR3 comprises 12 residues.

This clonotype was seen at least ten times. The V and J genes are TRBV12-3 or TRBV12-4 and TRBJ2-1; D is possibly TRBD1 (5 bases). Trimming stripped 5 bases from V and 4 bases from J, with 6 bases between. CDR3 length equals 12 residues. For the CDR3, the DNA is TGTGCCAGCAGTCAGGGTTACAATGAGCAGTTCTTC. As protein: CASSQGYNEQFF.

As to this clonotype: This may be a read error: a much more frequent sequence differs by one nucleotide. The chain couples TRBV5-1 to TRBJ2-7; D is possibly TRBD2 (6 bases). V gave up 3 bases and J gave up 2 bases, with 18 bases separating them. The germline V gene encodes CDR1 SGHRS and CDR2 YFSETQ. This CDR3 has 16 amino acids. CDR3 loop: CASSSWLETRTYEQYF. The CDR3, as DNA: TGCGCCAGCAGCTCGTGGCTAGAGACTAGGACCTACGAGCAGTACTTC.

There are many counts of this clonotype. The chain combines TRBV20-1 with TRBJ2-5; D is ambiguous. Germline V gives CDR1 DFQATT, CDR2 SNEGSKA (reference sequence). The CDR3 runs to 12 residues. Between the trimmed V and J ends, which lost 5 bases and 4 bases, there was a span of 11 bases. CDR3 residues: CSALGPGETQYF. The CDR3 bases are TGCAGTGCTCTTGGGCCGGGAGAGACCCAGTACTTC.

This clonotype was detected a few times. The chain uses TRBV3-1 and TRBJ1-6; tentative D call: TRBD1 (5 bases). Trimming removed 1 base at V and 10 bases at J, with 11 bases between. From germline, CDR1 is LGHDT and CDR2 YNNKEL (reference sequence). The CDR3 consists of 14 residues. DNA for the CDR3: TGTGCCAGCAGCCAAGGAGGGGCAGAATCACCCCTCCACTTT. This translates into CASSQGGAESPLHF. The variable domain in full, with the rest retrieved from reference TRBV3-1 and TRBJ1-6, is DTAVSQTPKYLVTQMGNDKSIKCEQNLGHDTMYWYKQDSKKFLKIMFSYNNKELIINETVPNRFSPKSPDKAHLNLHINSLELGDSAVYFCASSQGGAESPLHFGNGTRLTVT.

This clonotype was counted at least ten times. The chain has TRBV6-1 and TRBJ1-6; D is unclear. CDR1 MNHNS and CDR2 SASEGT come from the germline V gene. The V and J ends lost 1 base and 8 bases respectively, with 3 bases between them. The CDR3 runs to 12 residues. The CDR3 reads CASSEGDSPLHF. In nucleotides, the CDR3 is TGTGCCAGCAGTGAAGGAGATTCACCCCTCCACTTT.

At least ten counts were recorded for this clonotype. The chain employs TRBV20-1 and TRBJ1-5; 7 positions match TRBD1. The CDR3 extends over 17 amino acids. After removal of 0 bases from V and 6 bases from J, the junction contained 14 bases not matched to a gene. In germline, CDR1 is DFQATT, CDR2 SNEGSKA (reference sequence). The CDR3 protein is CSARDSGGLGGGQPQHF. The CDR3 coding sequence is TGCAGTGCTAGAGATAGTGGAGGCCTAGGGGGCGGTCAGCCCCAGCATTTT.

This clonotype has ten or more counts. The J gene is TRBJ2-5, the V gene TRBV6-6, with D uncertain. The germline gives CDR1 MNHNY, CDR2 SVGAGI (reference sequence). The V end lost 8 bases, the J end lost 4 bases, and 11 bases lay between the germline ends. The CDR3 totals 12 residues. The CDR3 region is CASSVRGETQYF. The CDR3 DNA reads TGTGCCAGCTCCGTCCGAGGAGAGACCCAGTACTTC.

This clonotype was observed many times. CDR3 residues: CASSLGSNSGEQYF. As DNA, the CDR3 is TGTGCCAGCAGCTTAGGGTCGAACTCGGGCGAGCAGTACTTC. This chain joins TRBV7-3 and TRBJ2-7; D call uncertain. CDR1 and CDR2 (germline): SGHTA, FQGTGA. The germline V and J ends were trimmed by 2 bases and 6 bases, with 14 bases remaining between them. The CDR3 is made up of 14 amino acids.

The sample holds many counts of this clonotype. This chain connects TRBV10-3 to TRBJ1-1; D is uncertain. Germline assignment: CDR1 ENHRY and CDR2 SYGVKD. CDR3 length equals 14 residues. Trimming left V 2 bases short and J 1 base short, with 8 bases between. DNA of the CDR3: TGTGCCATCAGTGAGCCCCGACAGAACACTGAAGCTTTCTTT. Its translation: CAISEPRQNTEAFF.

Concerning this clonotype: Given a much more abundant clone one base away, this may be a read error. This chain connects TRBV20-1 to TRBJ2-1; D remains unclear. The germline V gene encodes CDR1 DFQATT and CDR2 SNEGSKA (reference sequence). Trimming removed 7 bases at V and 0 bases at J, with 13 bases between. The CDR3 contains 14 residues. The CDR3 DNA reads TGCAGTGTCAGGAGTAGCAGCTCCTACAATGAGCAGTTCTTC. Translating it yields CSVRSSSSYNEQFF.

Note on this clonotype: Given a much more abundant clone one base away, this may be a read error. This sequence joins TRBV20-1 and TRBJ2-1; 11 nucleotides line up with TRBD2. CDR1 and CDR2 from the germline V gene are DFQATT and SNEGSKA (reference sequence). This CDR3 spans 14 amino acids. With V trimmed by 3 bases and J by 8 bases, 6 bases remained unmatched. The CDR3 is CSASSTSGGYEQFF. CDR3 coding DNA: TGCAGTGCTAGTTCAACTAGCGGGGGCTATGAGCAGTTCTTC.

This clonotype appeared a few times. V gene TRBV7-3 combines with J gene TRBJ2-2; D is undetermined. The CDR3 is 12 residues long. The V gene's germline CDR1 is SGHTA and CDR2 FQGTGA. Trimming pared 2 bases from V and 5 bases from J, leaving 3 bases between. The CDR3 DNA sequence: TGTGCCAGCAGCTTAGATACCGGGGAGCTGTTTTTT. It codes for CASSLDTGELFF.

This clonotype has more than one count but fewer than ten. The chain uses TRBV5-1 and TRBJ1-5; possibly TRBD1 for D (5 bases). This CDR3 is 12 amino acids long. Germline V gene sequence: CDR1 SGHRS, CDR2 YFSETQ. V lost 0 bases to trimming and J lost 10 bases, with 8 bases between them. CDR3 bases: TGCGCCAGCAGCTTGGTTGGGGGTCCCCAGCATTTT. This encodes CASSLVGGPQHF. Looking up the rest from reference TRBV5-1 and TRBJ1-5 gives the full variable domain: KAGVTQTPRYLIKTRGQQVTLSCSPISGHRSVSWYQQTPGQGLQFLFEYFSETQRNKGNFPGRFSGRQFSNSRSEMNVSTLELGDSALYLCASSLVGGPQHFGDGTRLSIL.

The V and J genes are TRBV28 and TRBJ1-2; 9 bases are shared with TRBD1. This CDR3 comprises 15 residues. Germline values: CDR1 MDHEN, CDR2 SYDVKM. Unmatched junction bases numbered 8, after V lost 2 bases and J lost 7 bases. CDR3 sequence reads: CASSLTGQGVGGYTF. The DNA of the CDR3 is TGTGCCAGCAGTTTAACGGGACAGGGTGTTGGTGGCTACACCTTC.

This clonotype was found a few times. This rearrangement joins TRBV7-9 to TRBJ1-1, with 9 bases aligning to TRBD1. The germline gives CDR1 SEHNR, CDR2 FQNEAQ (reference sequence). The CDR3 runs 16 residues. Trimming at V came to 7 bases and at J to 0 bases, leaving 9 bases not matched to a gene. The CDR3 DNA follows: TGTGCCAGCACCCCCGGGACAGGGTCCGTGAACACTGAAGCTTTCTTT. Its translation: CASTPGTGSVNTEAFF.